The entry that follows covers one T cell receptor beta chain sequence. This clonotype has more than one count but fewer than ten. Its binding antigen is unknown. Base quality data are lacking; no much larger clone is found one base away. Data came from an Illumina HiSeq 1500. TCRdb redid the processing of the public reads, applying fastp at Q25 and MiXCR, and retained in-frame beta chains. Every entry covers one CDR3 protein and lists the most common genes and DNA from its rows. Here the sample has approximately 500,000 distinct CDR3 sequences; 33% occur a single time. Jointly, the top ten make up 17% of the sample. CDR3 length: 16 amino acids, cysteine to phenylalanine. The read is trimmed to its CDR3 DNA, 48 bases read in frame from base 1. The CDR1 and CDR2 encoded by the germline V gene are SGHAT and FQNNGV. The junction shows trimming of 5 bases on V and 5 bases on J, plus 22 bases between the germline ends.

The data derive from a study of T cell repertoires in cytomegalovirus infection (dated by TCRdb to the late 2010s). About the study as a whole: Peptide stimulations targeted recently identified HLA-C-restricted CMV epitopes, whose presentation resists viral immunomodulation, together with well-studied HLA-B-restricted epitopes. Donor HLA type was relevant to the analysis, because carriage of CMV infection together with the matching HLA type was indicated by public TCR beta signatures. The paper's findings and limits, for the study overall: In both this cohort and an independent cohort of over 350 donors, the cumulative frequency of public TCR beta family members distinguished carriers of CMV infection plus the relevant HLA type. The ex vivo response was dominated by HLA-C-restricted CMV-specific TCR beta clonotypes, and the single most frequent clonotype in two of eight donors was supplied by these HLA-C-restricted clonotypes.

The sample's treatment or condition, from its label and the paper: in vitro stimulation with specific CMV peptide epitopes to enrich CMV-specific T cells. Here the chain combines TRBV11-2 and TRBJ2-7; a tentative D match to TRBD2 spans 6 bases. The TCR was taken from a human donor in good health (CMV status not recorded). Some clones in this sample may be carry-over from other donors' samples. Material: cultured PBMCs, obtained from culture after CMV antigen stimulation. This receptor carries the CDR3 CASSHGVVRESNEQYF. The DNA sequence is given as TGTGCCAGCAGCCACGGTGTTGTACGGGAGTCCAACGAGCAGTACTTC.